These T cell receptor beta chains were read from a single sample in a study of identical twins. TCRdb reprocessed the 5' RACE reads via MiXCR and lists one record per CDR3 protein. The sample holds roughly 710,000 distinct CDR3 sequences, 5.5% to 7.5% seen once. The sequencing sample was made of naive T cells sorted from blood. These TCRs come from a man younger than 35 in good health. Both conserved end residues are part of each CDR3. Each record gives: clone size, D gene, J gene, V gene, CDR3 DNA, CDR3 protein. The D gene is left open where the match is weak. Clone size is given for some rows only: seen once, a few or many times, or a class if the clone is expanded.

abundance: NA
d_gene: NA
j_gene: TRBJ2-3
v_gene: TRBV12-3/TRBV12-4
CDR3nt: TGTGCCAGCTTGGTTGTCGGCGGAGGGCTCCCAGATACGCAGTATTTT
CDR3aa: CASLVVGGGLPDTQYF

abundance: few
d_gene: NA
j_gene: TRBJ2-1
v_gene: TRBV28
CDR3nt: TGTGCCAGTCCTCCCTCCCGGCGGCAGGAGTCCAATGAGCAGTTCTTC
CDR3aa: CASPPSRRQESNEQFF

abundance: few
d_gene: NA
j_gene: TRBJ2-7
v_gene: TRBV28
CDR3nt: TGTGCCAGCACCGGGACGGCACGGTACGAGCAGTACTTC
CDR3aa: CASTGTARYEQYF

abundance: once
d_gene: NA
j_gene: TRBJ1-3
v_gene: TRBV4-2
CDR3nt: TGTGCCAGCAGCCAAGAACGGTTCTCTAGAAACACCATATATTTT
CDR3aa: CASSQERFSRNTIYF

abundance: many
d_gene: TRBD2
j_gene: TRBJ2-5
v_gene: TRBV13
CDR3nt: TGTGCCAGCAGCTTTGGGGCCACTATTGAGCGGGGGGGTCGAGAGACCCAGTACTTC
CDR3aa: CASSFGATIERGGRETQYF

abundance: many
d_gene: TRBD2
j_gene: TRBJ2-1
v_gene: TRBV20-1
CDR3nt: TGCAGTGCGAGAACGACTAGCGGGATCTACAATGAGCAGTTCTTC
CDR3aa: CSARTTSGIYNEQFF

abundance: NA
d_gene: NA
j_gene: TRBJ2-7
v_gene: TRBV20-1
CDR3nt: TGCAGTGCTAGAGAGGCGGGATCCCCCTACGAGCAGTACTTC
CDR3aa: CSAREAGSPYEQYF

abundance: many
d_gene: NA
j_gene: TRBJ2-2
v_gene: TRBV13
CDR3nt: TGTGCCAGCAGCTTACTCAGGGAAGGAGCCGGGGAGCTGTTTTTT
CDR3aa: CASSLLREGAGELFF

abundance: few
d_gene: NA
j_gene: TRBJ1-1
v_gene: TRBV25-1
CDR3nt: TGTGCCAGCAGTCCAGATGTGCCCACTGAAGCTTTCTTT
CDR3aa: CASSPDVPTEAFF

abundance: many
d_gene: TRBD2
j_gene: TRBJ2-5
v_gene: TRBV24-1
CDR3nt: TGTGCCACCAGTGATTTGGCGGGAGATGAGACCCAGTACTTC
CDR3aa: CATSDLAGDETQYF

abundance: many
d_gene: NA
j_gene: TRBJ1-5
v_gene: TRBV12-3/TRBV12-4
CDR3nt: TGTGCCAGCAGTTCAGAGTATAGCAATCAGCCCCAGCATTTT
CDR3aa: CASSSEYSNQPQHF

abundance: few
d_gene: NA
j_gene: TRBJ2-7
v_gene: TRBV7-2
CDR3nt: TGTGCCAGCAGCTCCCAGAGTCCCAGGGTCTACGAGCAGTACTTC
CDR3aa: CASSSQSPRVYEQYF

abundance: many
d_gene: NA
j_gene: TRBJ1-5
v_gene: TRBV11-2
CDR3nt: TGTGCCAGCAGCTTAGGGCGTAATAGCAATCAGCCCCAGCATTTT
CDR3aa: CASSLGRNSNQPQHF

abundance: once
d_gene: NA
j_gene: TRBJ2-7
v_gene: TRBV4-2
CDR3nt: TGTGCCAGCAGCCAAGTGGGGCTTCCAGGCTACGAGCAGTACTTC
CDR3aa: CASSQVGLPGYEQYF

abundance: many
d_gene: NA
j_gene: TRBJ2-1
v_gene: TRBV12-3/TRBV12-4
CDR3nt: TGTGCCAGCAGTTTTCTAGCCGGAACGTTCTTC
CDR3aa: CASSFLAGTFF

abundance: few
d_gene: TRBD1
j_gene: TRBJ2-2
v_gene: TRBV6-5
CDR3nt: TGTGCCAGCAGTCAGGGACAGGGAGAGCTGTTTTTT
CDR3aa: CASSQGQGELFF

abundance: many
d_gene: NA
j_gene: TRBJ1-4
v_gene: TRBV2
CDR3nt: TGTGCCAGCAGTGAATGGAGGGAACCCAATGAAAAACTGTTTTTT
CDR3aa: CASSEWREPNEKLFF

abundance: NA
d_gene: NA
j_gene: TRBJ2-7
v_gene: TRBV28
CDR3nt: TGTGCCAGCAGTTTTTGGCGGGTCTACGAGCAGTACTTC
CDR3aa: CASSFWRVYEQYF

abundance: many
d_gene: NA
j_gene: TRBJ1-1
v_gene: TRBV29-1
CDR3nt: TGCAGCGTATTTATGACGAACACTGAAGCTTTCTTT
CDR3aa: CSVFMTNTEAFF

abundance: many
d_gene: TRBD2
j_gene: TRBJ2-1
v_gene: TRBV5-1
CDR3nt: TGCGCCAGCAGCAGCGGGAGTGATGAGCAGTTCTTC
CDR3aa: CASSSGSDEQFF

abundance: many
d_gene: NA
j_gene: TRBJ1-1
v_gene: TRBV11-2
CDR3nt: TGTGCCAGCAGCGCCCCCCTGACAAAGAACACTGAAGCTTTCTTT
CDR3aa: CASSAPLTKNTEAFF

abundance: many
d_gene: TRBD1
j_gene: TRBJ1-5
v_gene: TRBV28
CDR3nt: TGTGCCAGCAGTTTTGCCGGGACAGGGGTTTCGGAGCCCCAGCATTTT
CDR3aa: CASSFAGTGVSEPQHF

abundance: few
d_gene: TRBD2
j_gene: TRBJ2-1
v_gene: TRBV7-2
CDR3nt: TGTGCCAGCAGCTGGACACTAGCGGGAGCGAAGTTCTTC
CDR3aa: CASSWTLAGAKFF

abundance: many
d_gene: NA
j_gene: TRBJ2-1
v_gene: TRBV12-3/TRBV12-4
CDR3nt: TGTGCCAGCAGTTTCAGGGCTAGTGGCCAGTTCTTC
CDR3aa: CASSFRASGQFF

abundance: many
d_gene: NA
j_gene: TRBJ2-3
v_gene: TRBV12-3/TRBV12-4
CDR3nt: TGTGCCAGCAGTTTAGGGTCCTCAGGGGTCGTCACAGATACGCAGTATTTT
CDR3aa: CASSLGSSGVVTDTQYF

abundance: many
d_gene: TRBD1
j_gene: TRBJ2-7
v_gene: TRBV4-3
CDR3nt: TGCGCCAGCAGCCAAGAAAGTTGGGGACAGGCTCGCTACGAGCAGTACTTC
CDR3aa: CASSQESWGQARYEQYF

abundance: few
d_gene: NA
j_gene: TRBJ2-2
v_gene: TRBV5-1
CDR3nt: TGCGCCAGCAGCTTGGCCGGGGGCACCTCCACCGGGGAGCTGTTTTTT
CDR3aa: CASSLAGGTSTGELFF

abundance: NA
d_gene: TRBD2
j_gene: TRBJ2-1
v_gene: TRBV15
CDR3nt: TGTGCCACCAGCCCCCGAGGTTCACTAGCGGGAGCCTTGGATGAGCAGTTCTTC
CDR3aa: CATSPRGSLAGALDEQFF

abundance: few
d_gene: TRBD1
j_gene: TRBJ2-5
v_gene: TRBV24-1
CDR3nt: TGTGCCACCCCACAGGGGGCCCGGGAGACCCAGTACTTC
CDR3aa: CATPQGARETQYF

abundance: many
d_gene: NA
j_gene: TRBJ2-3
v_gene: TRBV6-2/TRBV6-3
CDR3nt: TGTGCCAGCAGTTACGAGGATTTTTCTAGCACAGATACGCAGTATTTT
CDR3aa: CASSYEDFSSTDTQYF

abundance: NA
d_gene: TRBD2
j_gene: TRBJ2-2
v_gene: TRBV6-5
CDR3nt: TGTGCCAGCAGTTACCGCGGGGGAGCGAACACCGGGGAGCTGTTTTTT
CDR3aa: CASSYRGGANTGELFF

abundance: many
d_gene: NA
j_gene: TRBJ2-3
v_gene: TRBV24-1
CDR3nt: TGTGCCACCAGTGATGCCCTTGGGGACACAGATACGCAGTATTTT
CDR3aa: CATSDALGDTDTQYF

abundance: many
d_gene: NA
j_gene: TRBJ1-1
v_gene: TRBV13
CDR3nt: TGTGCCAGCAGCTCTGGTGTGAACACTGAAGCTTTCTTT
CDR3aa: CASSSGVNTEAFF

abundance: once
d_gene: NA
j_gene: TRBJ2-5
v_gene: TRBV27
CDR3nt: TGTGCCAGCTACGGATGGGGCCCGGATCGTGAAGAGACCCAGTACTTC
CDR3aa: CASYGWGPDREETQYF

abundance: NA
d_gene: TRBD1
j_gene: TRBJ1-5
v_gene: TRBV6-1
CDR3nt: TGTGCCAGCAGTACAGACAGGGGTAGTCAGCCCCAGCATTTT
CDR3aa: CASSTDRGSQPQHF

abundance: few
d_gene: NA
j_gene: TRBJ2-2
v_gene: TRBV30
CDR3nt: TGTGCCTGGAGTGCCACGTTCAAGCGATGGTCCGGGGAGCTGTTTTTT
CDR3aa: CAWSATFKRWSGELFF

abundance: NA
d_gene: TRBD1
j_gene: TRBJ1-1
v_gene: TRBV7-2
CDR3nt: TGTGCCAGCAGCTTAGCCCTGGGACAGGGGTTGAACACTGAAGCTTTCTTT
CDR3aa: CASSLALGQGLNTEAFF

abundance: NA
d_gene: TRBD2
j_gene: TRBJ2-1
v_gene: TRBV25-1
CDR3nt: TGTGCCAGCAGTGAGGCTCCCGCTAGCGGGAGGGCCAATGAGCAGTTCTTC
CDR3aa: CASSEAPASGRANEQFF

abundance: many
d_gene: NA
j_gene: TRBJ2-7
v_gene: TRBV5-1
CDR3nt: TGCGCCAGCAGCTCGATCACCTACGAGCAGTACTTC
CDR3aa: CASSSITYEQYF

abundance: many
d_gene: NA
j_gene: TRBJ1-3
v_gene: TRBV28
CDR3nt: TGTGCCAGCAGTTGGACAGGAAACACCATATATTTT
CDR3aa: CASSWTGNTIYF

abundance: few
d_gene: TRBD2
j_gene: TRBJ2-7
v_gene: TRBV28
CDR3nt: TGTGCCAGCAGTTTAGTCTTGGGGAGGACTAGCGAAAACGAGCAGTACTTC
CDR3aa: CASSLVLGRTSENEQYF

abundance: many
d_gene: NA
j_gene: TRBJ2-3
v_gene: TRBV29-1
CDR3nt: TGCAGCTCCCACACAGATACGCAGTATTTT
CDR3aa: CSSHTDTQYF

abundance: many
d_gene: NA
j_gene: TRBJ1-3
v_gene: TRBV12-3/TRBV12-4
CDR3nt: TGTGCCAGCGGGGCCCTTTCTGGAAACACCATATATTTT
CDR3aa: CASGALSGNTIYF

abundance: many
d_gene: NA
j_gene: TRBJ2-1
v_gene: TRBV6-1
CDR3nt: TGTGCCAGCAGAGCCGGGATTCGAGGGAATGAGCAGTTCTTC
CDR3aa: CASRAGIRGNEQFF

abundance: NA
d_gene: NA
j_gene: TRBJ1-1
v_gene: TRBV11-2
CDR3nt: TGTGCCAGCAGCTTAATAGGCAGTGGGACTGAAGCTTTCTTT
CDR3aa: CASSLIGSGTEAFF

abundance: many
d_gene: NA
j_gene: TRBJ2-1
v_gene: TRBV25-1
CDR3nt: TGTGCTACCCTTACTGGGGCCGAGCAGTTCTTC
CDR3aa: CATLTGAEQFF

abundance: few
d_gene: NA
j_gene: TRBJ2-2
v_gene: TRBV11-2
CDR3nt: TGTGCCAGCAGCCGAATCGCCGGGACCGGGGAGCTGTTTTTT
CDR3aa: CASSRIAGTGELFF

abundance: NA
d_gene: TRBD2
j_gene: TRBJ2-7
v_gene: TRBV27
CDR3nt: TGTGCCAGCAGTTTTGGCGGGAGCTTCCCCTACGAGCAGTACTTC
CDR3aa: CASSFGGSFPYEQYF

abundance: NA
d_gene: NA
j_gene: TRBJ2-4
v_gene: TRBV24-1
CDR3nt: TGTGCCACCAGTGATGGATTTCTAGCCAAAAACATTCAGTACTTC
CDR3aa: CATSDGFLAKNIQYF

abundance: many
d_gene: NA
j_gene: TRBJ2-1
v_gene: TRBV5-1
CDR3nt: TGCGCCAGCAGCTCGGACTACAATGAGCAGTTCTTC
CDR3aa: CASSSDYNEQFF

abundance: NA
d_gene: NA
j_gene: TRBJ1-5
v_gene: TRBV7-9
CDR3nt: TGTGCCAGCAGGGGCGCCGGGGGACAGCCCCAGCATTTT
CDR3aa: CASRGAGGQPQHF

abundance: few
d_gene: TRBD2
j_gene: TRBJ2-2
v_gene: TRBV18
CDR3nt: TGTGCCAGCTCACCGGGACTAGCGGGATCAAACACCGGGGAGCTGTTTTTT
CDR3aa: CASSPGLAGSNTGELFF

abundance: NA
d_gene: TRBD1
j_gene: TRBJ1-6
v_gene: TRBV10-3
CDR3nt: TGTGCCATCAGCGGGACAGGTGGGGGCTTGAGGAGTTCACCCCTCCACTTT
CDR3aa: CAISGTGGGLRSSPLHF